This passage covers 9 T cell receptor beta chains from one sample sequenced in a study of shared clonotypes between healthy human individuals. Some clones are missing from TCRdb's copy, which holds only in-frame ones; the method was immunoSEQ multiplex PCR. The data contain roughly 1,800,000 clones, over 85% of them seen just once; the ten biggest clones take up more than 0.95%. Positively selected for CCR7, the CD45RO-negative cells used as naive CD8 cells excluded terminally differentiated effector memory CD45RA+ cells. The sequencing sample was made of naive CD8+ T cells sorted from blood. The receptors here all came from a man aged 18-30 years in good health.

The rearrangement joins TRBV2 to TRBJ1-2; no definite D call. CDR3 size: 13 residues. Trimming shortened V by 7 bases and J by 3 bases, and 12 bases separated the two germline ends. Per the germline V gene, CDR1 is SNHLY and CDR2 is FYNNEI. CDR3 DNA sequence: TGTGCCAGCACCCAGATTAATTACTATGGCTACACCTTC. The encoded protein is CASTQINYYGYTF.

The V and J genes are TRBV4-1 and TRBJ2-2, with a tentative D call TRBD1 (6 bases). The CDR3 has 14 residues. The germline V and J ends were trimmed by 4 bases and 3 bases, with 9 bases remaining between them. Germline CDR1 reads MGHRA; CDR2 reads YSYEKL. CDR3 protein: CASSPGQYTGELFF. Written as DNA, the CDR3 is TGCGCCAGCAGCCCTGGACAGTACACCGGGGAGCTGTTTTTT.

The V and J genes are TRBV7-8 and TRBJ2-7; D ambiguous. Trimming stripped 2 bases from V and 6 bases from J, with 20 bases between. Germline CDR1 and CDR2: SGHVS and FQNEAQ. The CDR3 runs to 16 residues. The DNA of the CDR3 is TGTGCCAGCAGCTTACAGGCGACATACCACTCCCCCGAGCAGTACTTC. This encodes CASSLQATYHSPEQYF.

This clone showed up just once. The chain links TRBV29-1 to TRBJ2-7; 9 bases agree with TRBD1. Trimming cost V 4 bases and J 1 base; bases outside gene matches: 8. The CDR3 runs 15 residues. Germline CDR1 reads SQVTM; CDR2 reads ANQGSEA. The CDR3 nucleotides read TGCAGCGTTGGTTACGGACAGGGGTTTTCCTACGAGCAGTACTTC. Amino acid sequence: CSVGYGQGFSYEQYF.

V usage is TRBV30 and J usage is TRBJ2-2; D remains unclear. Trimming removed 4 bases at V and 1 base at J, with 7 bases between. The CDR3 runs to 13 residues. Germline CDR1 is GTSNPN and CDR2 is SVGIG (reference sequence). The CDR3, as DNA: TGTGCCTGGACCTGGGGGAACACCGGGGAGCTGTTTTTT. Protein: CAWTWGNTGELFF.

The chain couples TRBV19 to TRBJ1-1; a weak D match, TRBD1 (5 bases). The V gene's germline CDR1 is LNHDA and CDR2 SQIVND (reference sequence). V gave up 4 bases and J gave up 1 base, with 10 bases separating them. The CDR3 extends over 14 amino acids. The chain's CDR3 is CASSTPRGNTEAFF. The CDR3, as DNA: TGTGCCAGTAGTACACCAAGGGGGAACACTGAAGCTTTCTTT.

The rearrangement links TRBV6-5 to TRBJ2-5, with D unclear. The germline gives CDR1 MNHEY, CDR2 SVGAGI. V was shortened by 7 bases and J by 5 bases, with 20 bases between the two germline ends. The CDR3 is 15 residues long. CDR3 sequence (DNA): TGTGCCAGCACTGAGAACAGTGGACCCGATGAGACCCAGTACTTC. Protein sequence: CASTENSGPDETQYF.

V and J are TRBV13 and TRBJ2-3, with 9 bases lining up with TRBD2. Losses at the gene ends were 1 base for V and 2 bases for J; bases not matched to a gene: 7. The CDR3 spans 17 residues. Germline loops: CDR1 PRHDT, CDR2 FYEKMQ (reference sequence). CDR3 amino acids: CASSLARLAETTDTQYF. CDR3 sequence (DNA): TGTGCCAGCAGCTTAGCCAGACTAGCGGAGACCACAGATACGCAGTATTTT.

The chain's CDR3 is CASSLDLADSSYNEQFF. CDR3 DNA: TGCGCCAGCAGCCTAGACTTAGCGGATAGCTCCTACAATGAGCAGTTCTTC. This chain connects TRBV4-3 to TRBJ2-1; D might be TRBD2 (6 bases). The CDR3 covers 17 residues. Germline-derived CDR1 and CDR2 are LGHNA and YSLEER. The V and J ends lost 4 bases and 0 bases respectively, with 16 bases between them.